This entry lists 9 T cell receptor beta chains sequenced from one sample in a study of identifying expanded T cells in peripheral blood (dated by TCRdb to 2018 to 2020). The library was prepared using the immunoSEQ multiplex PCR assay. TCRdb obtained this table from immuneACCESS and retained in-frame rearrangements with V and J assigned. These tables miss some clones; where compared with another copy, unresolved V genes account for less than half of the shortfall, and the remainder is unexplained. The sample table shows 83,000 or so clones, and almost 90% are seen once. The top ten hold about 3.9% of the sample. The sample consisted of blood. These receptors were taken from a person between 18 and 69 years old in good health.

This sequence joins TRBV6-1 and TRBJ2-1; 9 bases align to TRBD2. The CDR3 length is 16 residues. The germline CDR1 and CDR2 sequences are MNHNS and SASEGT. After removal of 1 base from V and 8 bases from J, the junction contained 9 bases not matched to a gene. CDR3: CASSEGGGAQGDEQFF. The CDR3 DNA reads TGTGCCAGCAGTGAAGGCGGGGGGGCCCAAGGTGATGAGCAGTTCTTC.

The V gene is TRBV7-9, the J gene TRBJ1-4; possible D gene TRBD1, 5 bases. This CDR3 spans 15 amino acids. Trimming left V 8 bases short and J 3 bases short, with 16 bases between. Germline V gene data show CDR1 as SEHNR and CDR2 as FQNEAQ (reference sequence). CDR3 loop: CASGRSGGANEKLFF. Written as DNA, the CDR3 is TGTGCCAGCGGCCGGTCCGGGGGGGCTAATGAAAAACTGTTTTTT.

A single count supports this clone. This chain uses TRBV28 with TRBJ2-3; the match to TRBD2 covers 14 bases. With V trimmed by 11 bases and J by 2 bases, 18 bases remained unmatched. The CDR3 length is 19 residues. Germline assignment: CDR1 MDHEN and CDR2 SYDVKM. The CDR3 region is CAGSLGTSGRVGDTDTQYF. CDR3 nucleotide sequence: TGTGCCGGCTCCCTTGGGACTAGCGGGAGAGTCGGCGACACAGATACGCAGTATTTT.

The chain is built from TRBV4-3 and TRBJ2-6; D is possibly TRBD1 (6 bases). Germline CDR1 reads LGHNA; CDR2 reads YSLEER. Trimming removed 0 bases at V and 0 bases at J, with 6 bases between. This CDR3 comprises 16 residues. CDR3 sequence: CASSQDRGSGANVLTF. The CDR3 region has the DNA TGCGCCAGCAGCCAAGACAGGGGCTCTGGGGCCAACGTCCTGACTTTC.

The CDR3: CASSRTSEDTGELFF. Written as DNA, the CDR3 is TGTGCCAGCTCGCGGACTAGCGAGGATACCGGGGAGCTGTTTTTT. The chain recombines TRBV18 with TRBJ2-2; the match to TRBD2 covers 9 bases. V shed 6 bases, J shed 5 bases, and the junction held 7 bases outside the gene matches. The CDR3 loop spans 15 amino acids. Germline CDR1 reads KGHSH; CDR2 reads LQKENI.

The CDR3 protein is CASSPGRGGQGPSEQYF. In DNA, the CDR3 is TGTGCCAGCAGCCCCGGCCGAGGGGGACAGGGGCCCTCCGAGCAGTACTTC. This rearrangement joins TRBV5-8 to TRBJ2-7; 10 nucleotides match TRBD1. Looked up from germline, CDR1 is SGHTS and CDR2 is YDEGEE. The CDR3 contains 17 residues. J was trimmed by 6 bases and V by 4 bases; bases with no gene match: 16.

A single count supports this clone. The chain couples TRBV4-3 to TRBJ2-1, with D tentatively TRBD1 or TRBD2 (5 bases each). The CDR3 has 15 amino acids. CDR1 is LGHNA and CDR2 is YSLEER in the germline V gene. Trimming took off 0 bases at V and 4 bases at J, with 10 bases between the two ends. CDR3 nucleotide sequence: TGCGCCAGCAGCCAAGAGGCCGGGACGTACAATGAGCAGTTCTTC. Translation gives CASSQEAGTYNEQFF.

This clone appeared once. V gene TRBV5-4 combines with J gene TRBJ2-7, with TRBD1 matching over 7 bases. The CDR3 length is 14 residues. Germline V gene data show CDR1 as SGHNT and CDR2 as YYREEE (reference sequence). Unmatched junction bases numbered 4, after V lost 2 bases and J lost 2 bases. This CDR3 reads CASSLDRVTYEQYF. Here the CDR3 DNA reads TGTGCCAGCAGCTTAGACAGGGTTACCTACGAGCAGTACTTC.

In the case of this clone: Other DNA sequences in the sample encode the same CDR3. V usage is TRBV4-3 and J usage is TRBJ2-6; D gene ambiguous. Deletions cut 0 bases from V and 0 bases from J, with 6 bases between. The CDR3 is 16 residues long. The V gene's germline CDR1 is LGHNA and CDR2 YSLEER. As DNA, the CDR3 is TGCGCCAGCAGCCAAGAGTTGGGCTCTGGGGCCAACGTCCTGACTTTC. Its protein is CASSQELGSGANVLTF.